One sample yielded the 3 T cell receptor beta chains listed below, sequenced in a study of blood T cell repertoires in COVID-19. The assay was immunoSEQ multiplex PCR, and TCRdb's table has in-frame clones only and misses some. The table shows some 130,000 clones, with 81% occurring only once. Sequenced: peripheral blood. Receptor source: a woman aged 55-69 years with active or convalescent COVID-19.

The chain links TRBV10-2 to TRBJ2-2, with D unclear. CDR1 and CDR2 (germline): WSHSY, SAAADI. This CDR3 contains 14 residues. The V end lost 8 bases, the J end lost 3 bases, and 13 bases lay between the germline ends. The CDR3 DNA reads as TGCGCCAGCCAACGCCCCGGGTACACCGGGGAGCTGTTTTTT. It translates to CASQRPGYTGELFF.

The chain uses TRBV28 and TRBJ1-2, with D maybe TRBD1 (6 bases). This CDR3 contains 14 residues. Germline loops: CDR1 MDHEN, CDR2 SYDVKM. The V gene lost 8 bases and the J gene lost 1 base, with 14 bases spanning the gap. The DNA for the CDR3 is TGTGCCAGCGGGAACAGGGTAAATAACTATGGCTACACCTTC. Translation: CASGNRVNNYGYTF.

This clone was picked up a small number of times. This rearrangement joins TRBV6-5 to TRBJ1-5, with D perhaps TRBD1 (6 bases). CDR1 and CDR2 (germline): MNHEY, SVGAGI. This CDR3 region has 15 residues. Trimming shortened V by 4 bases and J by 0 bases, and 10 bases separated the two germline ends. This chain's CDR3 is CASSFGQNSNQPQHF. CDR3 nucleotides: TGTGCCAGCAGTTTTGGACAGAATAGCAATCAGCCCCAGCATTTT.